The 24 T cell receptor beta chains reported below all come from one sample, sequenced in a study of T cell responses to AZD1222 COVID-19 vaccine. Sequencing was performed with immunoSEQ multiplex PCR; in TCRdb, only in-frame clones are kept and a portion is missing. The sample lists some 63,000 clones; 89% were seen once. The sequenced sample was peripheral blood, obtained 28 days after the second AZD1222 dose. The receptor set was obtained from an adult who received the AZD1222 COVID-19 vaccine.

The chain couples TRBV3-1 (or the pseudogene TRBV3-2) to TRBJ2-7, with no clear D. Germline lookup yields CDR1 LGHDT and CDR2 YNNKEL (reference sequence). This CDR3 contains 14 residues. Trimming took off 4 bases at V and 2 bases at J, with 12 bases between the two ends. The CDR3 sequence is CASSLHDGPYEQYF. As DNA, the CDR3 is TGTGCCAGCAGCCTCCACGACGGACCCTACGAGCAGTACTTC.

The rearrangement uses TRBV10-3 and TRBJ1-6, with D maybe TRBD1 (6 bases). V lost 6 bases and J lost 6, with 12 bases in between. CDR1 is ENHRY and CDR2 is SYGVKD in the germline V gene. This CDR3 is built from 14 residues. The CDR3, as DNA: TGTGCCATCAGCCGGGGGGCAGGTAATTCACCCCTCCACTTT. It specifies CAISRGAGNSPLHF.

The chain employs TRBV7-3 and TRBJ2-1; 12 bases align to TRBD2. Germline CDR1 is SGHTA and CDR2 is FQGTGA. V trimming: 4 bases; J trimming: 5 bases; junction bases outside the gene matches: 3. This CDR3 has 15 residues. This chain's CDR3 is CASSSLAGGHNEQFF. CDR3 DNA sequence: TGTGCCAGCAGCTCCCTAGCGGGGGGGCACAATGAGCAGTTCTTC.

V usage is TRBV24-1 and J usage is TRBJ2-7; 7 bases fit TRBD2. This CDR3 contains 13 residues. J lost 7 bases, V lost 3 bases, and 5 bases had no gene match. The germline gives CDR1 KGHDR, CDR2 SFDVKD. Here the CDR3 DNA reads TGTGCCACCAGTGATGAAACTAGCGAAGAGCAGTACTTC. Amino acid sequence: CATSDETSEEQYF.

The chain is built from TRBV7-2 and TRBJ1-6; D unresolved. V gave up 2 bases and J gave up 0 bases, with 8 bases separating them. This CDR3 has 16 residues. Germline assignment: CDR1 SGHTA and CDR2 FQGNSA. The CDR3 DNA reads TGTGCCAGCAGCTTAATGGGGAGCTCCTATAATTCACCCCTCCACTTT. As protein: CASSLMGSSYNSPLHF.

The V and J genes are TRBV3-1 (or the pseudogene TRBV3-2) and TRBJ2-3; unclear D gene. CDR3 length: 12 residues. V shed 2 bases and J shed 3 bases, with 3 bases lying between them. The germline V gene encodes CDR1 LGHDT and CDR2 YNNKEL (reference sequence). CDR3 DNA: TGTGCCAGCAGCCAACGGACAGATACGCAGTATTTT. Amino acids: CASSQRTDTQYF.

The rearrangement links TRBV18 to TRBJ1-4; D is perhaps TRBD1 (6 bases). Deletions cut 3 bases from V and 8 bases from J, with 13 bases between. Germline CDR1 reads KGHSH; CDR2 reads LQKENI. The CDR3 consists of 14 residues. The CDR3 reads CASSPPGEREKLFF. The CDR3 DNA reads as TGTGCCAGCTCACCCCCAGGGGAGCGGGAAAAACTGTTTTTT.

The rearrangement uses TRBV18 and TRBJ1-2; 8 positions match TRBD1. Trimming removed 6 bases from V and 3 bases from J; junction bases left unmatched: 3. Germline loops: CDR1 KGHSH, CDR2 LQKENI. The CDR3 extends over 13 amino acids. The CDR3 region is CASSVDRDYGYTF. CDR3 bases: TGTGCCAGCTCCGTGGACAGGGACTATGGCTACACCTTC. The whole variable domain, remainder taken from reference TRBV18 and TRBJ1-2, is NAGVMQNPRHLVRRRGQEARLRCSPMKGHSHVYWYRQLPEEGLKFMVYLQKENIIDESGMPKERFSAEFPKEGPSILRIQQVVRGDSAAYFCASSVDRDYGYTFGSGTRLTVV.

Comments on this clone: Other nucleotide sequences from this sample produce the same CDR3. The gene calls are TRBV12-3 or TRBV12-4 and TRBJ1-1; weak D call: TRBD1 (6 bases). The CDR3 is 13 residues long. The germline V and J ends were trimmed by 6 bases and 0 bases, with 8 bases remaining between them. The CDR3 loop is CASSRGMNTEAFF. The CDR3 region has the DNA TGTGCCAGCAGCAGGGGCATGAACACTGAAGCTTTCTTT.

The J gene is TRBJ2-7, the V gene TRBV7-2, with 10 bases identical to TRBD2. This CDR3 has 15 amino acids. V lost 4 bases and J lost 3; bases outside the gene matches: 6. The germline V gene encodes CDR1 SGHTA and CDR2 FQGNSA. In DNA form, the CDR3 reads TGTGCCAGCAGCTCAACTAGCGGGGCCTTCTACGAGCAGTACTTC. Translation: CASSSTSGAFYEQYF.

J is TRBJ2-7 and V is TRBV5-1; the D gene could be TRBD1 or TRBD2 (6 bases each). In germline, CDR1 is SGHRS, CDR2 YFSETQ. There are 17 residues in the CDR3. V was clipped by 3 bases and J by 0 bases, with 19 bases between them. The CDR3 loop reads CASSSSGRGVGSYEQYF. CDR3 nucleotide sequence: TGCGCCAGCAGCTCGAGTGGTAGGGGGGTTGGCTCCTACGAGCAGTACTTC.

The V gene is TRBV29-1, the J gene TRBJ1-1; the match to TRBD1 covers 7 bases. The germline V gene encodes CDR1 SQVTM and CDR2 ANQGSEA. The CDR3 totals 14 residues. V dropped 5 bases and J dropped 3; count of bases not matched to a gene: 9. This chain's CDR3 is CSVSETGRDTEAFF. DNA of the CDR3: TGCAGCGTTTCCGAGACAGGGCGGGACACTGAAGCTTTCTTT. Based on the CDR3 plus reference TRBV29-1 and TRBJ1-1, the full variable domain is SAVISQKPSRDICQRGTSLTIQCQVDSQVTMMFWYRQQPGQSLTLIATANQGSEATYESGFVIDKFPISRPNLTFSTLTVSNMSPEDSSIYLCSVSETGRDTEAFFGQGTRLTVV.

The V and J genes are TRBV18 and TRBJ1-6; maybe TRBD1 (5 bases). Trimming cost V 7 bases and J 2 bases, with 15 bases left between them. The CDR3 has 16 amino acids. Germline V gene data show CDR1 as KGHSH and CDR2 as LQKENI. CDR3 sequence: CASYVSGTAYNSPLHF. As DNA, the CDR3 is TGTGCCAGCTACGTTTCGGGGACCGCCTATAATTCACCCCTCCACTTT.

The chain has TRBV6-4 and TRBJ1-5; D gene uncertain. CDR3 length equals 13 residues. Looked up from germline, CDR1 is MRHNA and CDR2 is SNTAGT. Trimming left V 5 bases short and J 3 bases short, with 8 bases between. CDR3 coding DNA: TGTGCCAGCAGTTCCCAGGCCAATCAGCCCCAGCATTTT. It is translated as CASSSQANQPQHF.

The gene calls are TRBV9 and TRBJ2-6; D may correspond to TRBD1 or TRBD2 (5 bases each). There are 19 residues in the CDR3. Trimming took off 3 bases at V and 3 bases at J, with 22 bases between the two ends. Germline CDR1 is SGDLS and CDR2 is YYNGEE. The CDR3 DNA follows: TGTGCCAGCAGCGGACCTCCGGGACCGGCCAGAATTGGGGCCAACGTCCTGACTTTC. It codes for CASSGPPGPARIGANVLTF.

V is TRBV5-1 and J is TRBJ2-3; 7 bases map to TRBD2. Germline assignment: CDR1 SGHRS and CDR2 YFSETQ. J lost 3 bases, V lost 6 bases, and 13 bases had no gene match. The CDR3 runs to 16 residues. CDR3 sequence reads: CASTRPGTTVTDTQYF. Here the CDR3 DNA reads TGCGCCAGCACAAGACCCGGGACTACCGTGACAGATACGCAGTATTTT.

This chain uses TRBV2 with TRBJ2-5; 7 bases are a match to TRBD1. The CDR3 sequence is 15 residues long. Germline V CDR1 and CDR2: SNHLY, FYNNEI. V lost 6 bases to trimming and J lost 1 base; unmatched junction nucleotides: 8. The CDR3 DNA reads TGTGCCAGCAGCACCACACAGGGGCTCCAAGAGACCCAGTACTTC. Translation: CASSTTQGLQETQYF.

The V gene is TRBV18, the J gene TRBJ2-6; 8 bases align to TRBD2. The CDR3 extends over 17 amino acids. The ends lost 0 bases at V and 4 bases at J; junction bases unmatched: 5. Germline loops: CDR1 KGHSH, CDR2 LQKENI. CDR3 amino acids: CASSPPILAAGANVLTF. DNA of the CDR3: TGTGCCAGCTCACCACCCATACTAGCGGCAGGGGCCAACGTCCTGACTTTC.

This clone was seen a single time. The chain is built from TRBV24-1 and TRBJ1-4, with 10 bases aligning to TRBD1. Per germline, CDR1 KGHDR and CDR2 SFDVKD. This CDR3 is 15 amino acids long. With V trimmed by 4 bases and J by 5 bases, 3 bases remained unmatched. CDR3 in amino acids: CATSDAGQGNEKLFF. CDR3 DNA: TGTGCCACCAGTGACGCGGGACAGGGGAATGAAAAACTGTTTTTT.

The DNA for the CDR3 is TGCGCCAGCAGTGAGTGGACCATCTCTGGAAACACCATATATTTT. This translates into CASSEWTISGNTIYF. V gene TRBV10-2 combines with J gene TRBJ1-3; D is undetermined. Trimming took off 1 base at V and 0 bases at J, with 7 bases between the two ends. From germline, CDR1 is WSHSY and CDR2 SAAADI. The CDR3 runs to 15 residues.

The J gene is TRBJ1-6, the V gene TRBV4-1; perhaps TRBD1 as D (6 bases). The CDR3 has 13 residues. CDR1 and CDR2 from the germline V gene are MGHRA and YSYEKL. The V end lost 6 bases, the J end lost 7 bases, and 10 bases lay between the germline ends. The CDR3 loop is CASRTGVNSPLHF. The CDR3 DNA reads as TGCGCCAGCAGGACAGGTGTGAATTCACCCCTCCACTTT.

The V gene is TRBV18, the J gene TRBJ2-3; D might be TRBD1 (6 bases). The CDR3 length is 16 residues. The V end was cut by 3 bases, the J end by 5 bases, with 18 bases between. Germline-derived CDR1 and CDR2 are KGHSH and LQKENI. CDR3 sequence: CASSPQDGQLQDTQYF. The CDR3 DNA follows: TGTGCCAGCTCACCCCAAGACGGACAGCTACAAGATACGCAGTATTTT. Based on the CDR3 plus reference TRBV18 and TRBJ2-3, the full variable domain is NAGVMQNPRHLVRRRGQEARLRCSPMKGHSHVYWYRQLPEEGLKFMVYLQKENIIDESGMPKERFSAEFPKEGPSILRIQQVVRGDSAAYFCASSPQDGQLQDTQYFGPGTRLTVL.

The chain is built from TRBV6-2 or TRBV6-3 and TRBJ2-7; 7 positions agree with TRBD2. Germline V gene lookup returns CDR1 MNHEY and CDR2 SVGEGT. This CDR3 has 15 amino acids. V lost 4 bases to trimming and J lost 2 bases; unmatched junction nucleotides: 8. The CDR3 DNA sequence: TGTGCCAGCAGTTCCCGGGGGGAGGCCACCTACGAGCAGTACTTC. Encoded protein: CASSSRGEATYEQYF.

The V call is TRBV10-1, the J call TRBJ2-2; tentatively, D is TRBD2 (6 bases). The germline V gene has CDR1 WNHNN and CDR2 SYGVQD (reference sequence). CDR3 size: 13 residues. The V gene lost 4 bases and the J gene lost 3 bases, with 6 bases spanning the gap. The CDR3 nucleotides read TGCGCCAGCAGTGGGAGGGACACCGGGGAGCTGTTTTTT. Translation: CASSGRDTGELFF.